Each of the 16 T cell receptor beta chains below was sequenced from the same sample in a study of shared clonotypes between healthy human individuals. Data came from immunoSEQ multiplex PCR; TCRdb stores just in-frame clones and leaves some out. The sample holds around 1.6 million clones, nearly 99% seen once. Sequenced input: naive CD4+ T cells sorted from blood. Stated subset: CD45RA+ positively selected. These receptors all stem from a young man in good health.

The table lists this clone with a count of one. This chain joins TRBV27 and TRBJ2-3; 8 positions agree with TRBD2. Germline V gene lookup returns CDR1 MNHEY and CDR2 SMNVEV (reference sequence). There are 14 residues in the CDR3. Germline trimming cut 4 bases from V and 0 bases from J; bases unmatched to any gene: 0. The DNA for the CDR3 is TGTGCCAGCAGTTCGGGGGGGAGCACAGATACGCAGTATTTT. This encodes CASSSGGSTDTQYF.

J is TRBJ2-7 and V is TRBV5-4, with D unresolved. V was shortened by 0 bases and J by 7 bases, with 11 bases between the two germline ends. The CDR3 has 13 amino acids. Germline-derived CDR1 and CDR2 are SGHNT and YYREEE (reference sequence). The CDR3 sequence is CASSLDLSWEQYF. The CDR3 DNA sequence: TGTGCCAGCAGCTTGGATTTGTCCTGGGAGCAGTACTTC.

The V gene is TRBV19, the J gene TRBJ1-2; 7 bases agree with TRBD1. From germline, CDR1 is LNHDA and CDR2 SQIVND (reference sequence). The CDR3 length is 14 residues. The junction had 5 bases not matched to a gene; V was cut back by 2 bases and J by 5 bases. The chain's CDR3 is CASSIIGTVYGYTF. In nucleotides, the CDR3 is TGTGCCAGTAGTATAATCGGGACAGTATATGGCTACACCTTC.

The chain couples TRBV19 to TRBJ1-5, with D maybe TRBD1 (5 bases). CDR3 length: 16 residues. V dropped 7 bases and J dropped 3 bases, with 19 bases sitting between them. From germline, CDR1 is LNHDA and CDR2 SQIVND (reference sequence). For the CDR3, the DNA is TGTGCCAGTACTCCCGGGACTCCAGGACCCAATCAGCCCCAGCATTTT. Encoded protein: CASTPGTPGPNQPQHF.

The chain couples TRBV9 to TRBJ2-2, with 10 bases aligning to TRBD2. This CDR3 is 16 amino acids long. CDR1 is SGDLS, CDR2 YYNGEE, per germline. V was clipped by 4 bases and J by 1 base; unmatched bases: 4. CDR3 sequence: CASSLGLAVNTGELFF. The DNA for the CDR3 is TGTGCCAGCAGCCTTGGACTAGCGGTGAACACCGGGGAGCTGTTTTTT.

The chain links TRBV18 to TRBJ2-7, with D possibly being TRBD2 (6 bases). The germline V and J ends were trimmed by 3 bases and 0 bases, with 9 bases remaining between them. Germline V gives CDR1 KGHSH, CDR2 LQKENI. This CDR3 contains 14 residues. This CDR3 reads CASSPTRNSYEQYF. The CDR3 DNA follows: TGTGCCAGCTCACCGACTAGAAACTCCTACGAGCAGTACTTC.

The V and J genes are TRBV15 and TRBJ2-6, with TRBD2 matching 8 bases. With V trimmed by 0 bases and J by 0 bases, 1 base remained unmatched. Germline V gene data show CDR1 as LNHNV and CDR2 as YYDKDF (reference sequence). The CDR3 length is 17 residues. CDR3 coding DNA: TGTGCCACCAGCAGAGAAGGGACTAGCTCTGGGGCCAACGTCCTGACTTTC. Residues: CATSREGTSSGANVLTF.

V gene TRBV4-2 combines with J gene TRBJ1-2, with a tentative D call TRBD1 (5 bases). CDR3 length: 17 residues. Germline V lookup: CDR1 LGHNA, CDR2 YNFKEQ. The V end was cut by 1 base, the J end by 4 bases, with 19 bases between. CDR3: CASSQAGNLGAVYGYTF. CDR3 coding DNA: TGTGCCAGCAGCCAAGCGGGGAACCTTGGGGCAGTCTATGGCTACACCTTC.

The rearrangement links TRBV5-1 to TRBJ2-1; 7 bases map to TRBD1. Trimming took 7 bases from V and 0 from J; bases not matched to a gene: 7. Germline-derived CDR1 and CDR2 are SGHRS and YFSETQ. The CDR3 is made up of 15 amino acids. CDR3 protein: CASGSEGASYNEQFF. CDR3 in DNA: TGCGCCAGCGGGTCTGAGGGGGCCTCCTACAATGAGCAGTTCTTC.

This chain joins TRBV29-1 and TRBJ2-7, with unresolved D. Per germline, CDR1 SQVTM and CDR2 ANQGSEA. This CDR3 region has 13 residues. V was clipped by 5 bases and J by 5 bases, with 16 bases between them. CDR3 region: CSVSNGPFDEQYF. The CDR3 bases are TGCAGCGTTAGCAACGGACCGTTTGACGAGCAGTACTTC.

The chain employs TRBV28 and TRBJ2-7; D uncertain. This CDR3 comprises 17 residues. From germline, CDR1 is MDHEN and CDR2 SYDVKM. Trimming removed 2 bases at V and 2 bases at J, with 19 bases between. The CDR3: CASSLISHVVAPYEQYF. The DNA of the CDR3 is TGTGCCAGCAGTTTAATCTCCCATGTCGTTGCCCCCTACGAGCAGTACTTC.

CDR3 protein: CASRITALTNYGYTF. CDR3 nucleotide sequence: TGTGCCAGCAGGATAACAGCACTCACTAACTATGGCTACACCTTC. The V call is TRBV28, the J call TRBJ1-2, with D unclear. CDR1 and CDR2 (germline): MDHEN, SYDVKM. The V end lost 6 bases, the J end lost 0 bases, and 14 bases lay between the germline ends. The CDR3 is 15 residues long.

V usage is TRBV7-2 and J usage is TRBJ2-1; possibly TRBD1 for D (5 bases). CDR1 and CDR2 (germline): SGHTA, FQGNSA. There are 14 residues in the CDR3. With 5 bases removed from V and 6 bases from J, the gap between germline ends came to 14 bases. CDR3 amino acids: CASSLPTVINEQFF. In DNA, the CDR3 is TGTGCCAGCAGCCTCCCGACAGTAATCAATGAGCAGTTCTTC.

V is TRBV10-3 and J is TRBJ2-7; 9 nucleotides agree with TRBD2. The CDR3 has 15 residues. Germline V gene data show CDR1 as ENHRY and CDR2 as SYGVKD. The V and J ends lost 4 bases and 4 bases, in that order; junction bases with no gene match: 8. CDR3 region: CAISGTGTSRYEQYF. The DNA of the CDR3 is TGTGCCATCAGTGGCACCGGGACTAGCAGATACGAGCAGTACTTC.

In this sample, this clone turned up once. The V gene is TRBV27, the J gene TRBJ1-1; TRBD1 agrees at 11 bases. V dropped 1 base and J dropped 4; count of bases not matched to a gene: 5. Per germline, CDR1 MNHEY and CDR2 SMNVEV (reference sequence). CDR3 length: 16 amino acids. The CDR3, as DNA: TGTGCCAGCAGTTTATTTGGGACAGGGGGATTCACTGAAGCTTTCTTT. It translates to CASSLFGTGGFTEAFF.

In this sample, this clone turned up once. The chain carries TRBV10-3 and TRBJ2-1; 8 bases agree with TRBD1. The CDR3 consists of 14 residues. The V and J ends lost 3 bases and 9 bases, in that order; junction bases with no gene match: 7. The germline V gene has CDR1 ENHRY and CDR2 SYGVKD. As DNA, the CDR3 is TGTGCCATCAGTGATCCTTCAGGGGGCGGTGAGCAGTTCTTC. Its translation: CAISDPSGGGEQFF.